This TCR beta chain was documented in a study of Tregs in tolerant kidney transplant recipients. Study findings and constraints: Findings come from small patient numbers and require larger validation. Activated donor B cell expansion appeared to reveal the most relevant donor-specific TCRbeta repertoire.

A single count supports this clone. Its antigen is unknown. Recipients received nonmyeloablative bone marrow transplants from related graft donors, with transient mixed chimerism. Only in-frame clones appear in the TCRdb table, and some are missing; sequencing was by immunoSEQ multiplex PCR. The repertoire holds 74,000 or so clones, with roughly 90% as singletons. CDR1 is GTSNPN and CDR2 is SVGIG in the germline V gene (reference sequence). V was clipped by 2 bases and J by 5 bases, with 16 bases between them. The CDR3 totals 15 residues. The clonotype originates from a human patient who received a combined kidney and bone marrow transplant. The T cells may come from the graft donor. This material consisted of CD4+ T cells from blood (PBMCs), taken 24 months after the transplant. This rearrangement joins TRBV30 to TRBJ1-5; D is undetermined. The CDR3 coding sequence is TGTGCCTGGAGTAGAAAGGAAGGCGGGGATCAGCCCCAGCATTTT. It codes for CAWSRKEGGDQPQHF.